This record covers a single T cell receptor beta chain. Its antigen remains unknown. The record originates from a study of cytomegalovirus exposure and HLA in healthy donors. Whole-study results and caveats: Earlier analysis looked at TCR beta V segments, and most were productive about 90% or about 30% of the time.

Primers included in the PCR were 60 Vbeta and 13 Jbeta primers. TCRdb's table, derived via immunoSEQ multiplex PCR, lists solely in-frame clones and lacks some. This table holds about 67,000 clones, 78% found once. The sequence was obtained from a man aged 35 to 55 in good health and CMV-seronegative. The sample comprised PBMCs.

The CDR3 nucleotides are TGTGCCAGCAGCTTATATCTGGATACGCAGTATTTT. Its protein product is CASSLYLDTQYF. V is TRBV7-2 and J is TRBJ2-3; no definite D call. From germline, CDR1 is SGHTA and CDR2 FQGNSA. V was clipped by 2 bases and J by 6 bases, with 6 bases between them. The CDR3 extends over 12 amino acids.